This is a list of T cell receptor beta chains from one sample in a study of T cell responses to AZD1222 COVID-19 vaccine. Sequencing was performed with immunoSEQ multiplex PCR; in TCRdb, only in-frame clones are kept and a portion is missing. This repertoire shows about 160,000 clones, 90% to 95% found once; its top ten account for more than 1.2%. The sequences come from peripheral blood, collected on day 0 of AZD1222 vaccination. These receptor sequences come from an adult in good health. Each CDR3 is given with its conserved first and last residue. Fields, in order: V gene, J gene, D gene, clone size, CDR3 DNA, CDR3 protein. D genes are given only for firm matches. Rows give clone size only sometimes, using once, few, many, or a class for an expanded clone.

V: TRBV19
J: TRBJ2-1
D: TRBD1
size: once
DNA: TGTGCCAGTAGCCGGGACAGATTAAAAAATGAGCAGTTCTTC
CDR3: CASSRDRLKNEQFF

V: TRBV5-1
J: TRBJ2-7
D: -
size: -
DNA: TGCGCCAGCAGCTTCTTGGACGAGCAGTACTTC
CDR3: CASSFLDEQYF

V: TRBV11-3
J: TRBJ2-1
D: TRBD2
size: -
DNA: TGTGCCAGCAGCTTAGGTCTAGCGGGGGGCTACAATGAGCAGTTCTTC
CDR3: CASSLGLAGGYNEQFF

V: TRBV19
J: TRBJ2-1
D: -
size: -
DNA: TGTGCCAGTAGTGACCGCCCAGCTCCCTACAATGAGCAGTTCTTC
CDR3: CASSDRPAPYNEQFF

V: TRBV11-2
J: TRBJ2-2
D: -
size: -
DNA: TGTGCCAGCAGCTTTTCCGGCACCGGGGAGCTGTTTTTT
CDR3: CASSFSGTGELFF

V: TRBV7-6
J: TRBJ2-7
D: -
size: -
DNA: TGTGCCAGCAGCTTAGAATCGGGCCACTACGAGCAGTACTTC
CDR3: CASSLESGHYEQYF

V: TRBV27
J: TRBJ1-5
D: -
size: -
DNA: TGTGCCAGCAGCCTAAGACAGAATAGCAATCAGCCCCAGCATTTT
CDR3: CASSLRQNSNQPQHF

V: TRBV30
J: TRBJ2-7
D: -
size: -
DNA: TGTGCCTGGAGGGGCCCCTTGTTGGGCGAGCAGTACTTC
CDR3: CAWRGPLLGEQYF

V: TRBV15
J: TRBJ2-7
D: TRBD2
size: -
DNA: TGTGCCACCAGCAGAGACCGGACTAGCTACGAGCAGTACTTC
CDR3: CATSRDRTSYEQYF

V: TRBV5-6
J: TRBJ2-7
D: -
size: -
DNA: TGTGCCAGCACCATGGGGGTAGCCACCCTCTACGAGCAGTACTTC
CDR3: CASTMGVATLYEQYF

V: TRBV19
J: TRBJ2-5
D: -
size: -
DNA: TGTGCCAGTAGTATGGCTAGGAGTGAGACCCAGTACTTC
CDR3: CASSMARSETQYF

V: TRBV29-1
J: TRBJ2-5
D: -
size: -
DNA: TGCAGCGTTGGCTCTTTCCAAGAGACCCAGTACTTC
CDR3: CSVGSFQETQYF

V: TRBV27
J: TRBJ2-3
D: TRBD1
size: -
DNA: TGTGCCAGCAGTTTACAAGGGGGCGCGAATACGCAGTATTTT
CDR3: CASSLQGGANTQYF

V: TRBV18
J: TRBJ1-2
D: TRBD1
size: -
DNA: TGTGCCAGCTCACCACGGGGGACAGCCCGGGACTATGGCTACACCTTC
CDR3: CASSPRGTARDYGYTF

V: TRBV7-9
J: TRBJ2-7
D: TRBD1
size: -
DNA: TGTGCCAGCAGCCTAGCCGGGACAGGGGGCTACGAGCAGTACTTC
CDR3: CASSLAGTGGYEQYF

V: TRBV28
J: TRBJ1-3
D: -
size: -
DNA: TGTGCCAGCAGTTACTACCCACAGGGTGTAGGAAACACCATATATTTT
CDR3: CASSYYPQGVGNTIYF

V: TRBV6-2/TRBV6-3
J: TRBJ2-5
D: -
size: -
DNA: TGTGCCAGCAGTTACTTTAAAACGGGACCCGTGGAGACCCAGTACTTC
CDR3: CASSYFKTGPVETQYF

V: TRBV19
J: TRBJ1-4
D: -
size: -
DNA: TGTGCCAGTAGTACGCGCAGGGATAGACTGTTTTTT
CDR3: CASSTRRDRLFF

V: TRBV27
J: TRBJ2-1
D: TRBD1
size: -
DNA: TGTGCCAGCAGTTTAATAGGACAGGGAGGAAATGAGCAGTTCTTC
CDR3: CASSLIGQGGNEQFF

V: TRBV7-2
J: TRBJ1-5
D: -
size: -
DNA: TGTGCCAGCAGCTTAATCGGTAGTGGCCAGCCCCAGCATTTT
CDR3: CASSLIGSGQPQHF